This passage covers 2 T cell receptor beta chains from one sample sequenced in a study of blood T cell repertoires in COVID-19. The table came from immunoSEQ multiplex PCR; TCRdb's copy has only in-frame clones and leaves some out. The sample includes 45,000 to 60,000 clones, 80% to 85% of them seen just once. Material for sequencing was peripheral blood. The source is a woman older than 75 with acute or convalescent COVID-19.

The J gene is TRBJ1-2, the V gene TRBV2; D is unclear. CDR3 length: 12 residues. Germline loops: CDR1 SNHLY, CDR2 FYNNEI. V was clipped by 6 bases and J by 1 base, with 6 bases between them. The CDR3 region has the DNA TGTGCCAGCAGAGAGGGTAACTATGGCTACACCTTC. It encodes CASREGNYGYTF.

V is TRBV19 and J is TRBJ1-1, with D possibly being TRBD1 (6 bases). Trimming stripped 4 bases from V and 0 bases from J, with 15 bases between. This CDR3 comprises 16 residues. Germline V lookup: CDR1 LNHDA, CDR2 SQIVND (reference sequence). The CDR3 DNA follows: TGTGCCAGTAGTACTTGGACAGATTACATGAACACTGAAGCTTTCTTT. Protein: CASSTWTDYMNTEAFF. Full variable domain (remainder filled in from reference TRBV19 and TRBJ1-1): DGGITQSPKYLFRKEGQNVTLSCEQNLNHDAMYWYRQDPGQGLRLIYYSQIVNDFQKGDIAEGYSVSREKKESFPLTVTSAQKNPTAFYLCASSTWTDYMNTEAFFGQGTRLTVV.